The next 26 T cell receptor beta chains were all read from a single sample in a study of OX40 agonist ivuxolimab in advanced cancers. Sequencing was performed with immunoSEQ multiplex PCR; in TCRdb, only in-frame clones are kept and a portion is missing. The sample consists of roughly 61,000 clones, around 88% of them appearing once. Sequencing was performed on CD4+ or CD8+ T cells sorted from blood, taken in a trial of the OX40 agonist ivuxolimab. Source of these receptors: an adult with an advanced solid tumor such as melanoma, head and neck, liver or kidney cancer.

The chain joins TRBV28 to TRBJ1-2; D ambiguous. V lost 6 bases to trimming and J lost 3 bases, with 2 bases between them. This CDR3 has 10 amino acids. The germline V gene encodes CDR1 MDHEN and CDR2 SYDVKM. CDR3 protein: CASRDYGYTF. CDR3 nucleotides: TGTGCCAGCAGAGACTATGGCTACACCTTC.

V is TRBV18 and J is TRBJ1-1; 8 bases line up with TRBD1. Germline V CDR1 and CDR2: KGHSH, LQKENI. The CDR3 runs to 13 residues. The trim removed 3 bases at V and 5 bases at J, leaving 2 bases unmatched. The CDR3 loop is CASSPDRATEAFF. The CDR3 DNA sequence: TGTGCCAGCTCACCGGACAGGGCTACTGAAGCTTTCTTT.

This clone is categorized as medium-sized. V gene TRBV7-3 combines with J gene TRBJ1-1, with D uncertain. This CDR3 has 13 residues. Germline loops: CDR1 SGHTA, CDR2 FQGTGA. Trimming shortened V by 4 bases and J by 1 base, and 7 bases separated the two germline ends. The CDR3 protein is CASSWTTNTEAFF. The CDR3 nucleotides are TGTGCCAGCAGCTGGACGACGAACACTGAAGCTTTCTTT.

This rearrangement joins TRBV11-2 to TRBJ1-4; D remains ambiguous. Looked up from germline, CDR1 is SGHAT and CDR2 is FQNNGV. The CDR3 is 13 amino acids. The V and J ends lost 3 bases and 4 bases respectively, with 6 bases between them. In nucleotides, the CDR3 is TGTGCCAGCAGCTTGTCCGGTAATGAAAAACTGTTTTTT. It encodes CASSLSGNEKLFF.

J is TRBJ2-4 and V is TRBV2, with 9 bases aligning to TRBD1. CDR1 SNHLY and CDR2 FYNNEI come from the germline V gene. J gave up 10 bases and V 7 bases, and 8 bases lay outside the gene matches. The CDR3 loop spans 13 amino acids. The CDR3 DNA is TGTGCCAGCAAAGGGACAGGGACGAAGATTCAGTACTTC. Residues: CASKGTGTKIQYF.

This chain connects TRBV7-9 to TRBJ2-7; unclear D gene. Germline CDR1 and CDR2: SEHNR and FQNEAQ (reference sequence). V lost 5 bases to trimming and J lost 5 bases, with 16 bases between them. The CDR3 has 14 residues. This CDR3 is CASSPPRHSDEQYF. DNA for the CDR3: TGTGCCAGCAGCCCCCCCCGTCATTCCGACGAGCAGTACTTC.

The rearrangement joins TRBV29-1 to TRBJ1-4; D unclear. Germline V CDR1 and CDR2: SQVTM, ANQGSEA. CDR3 length: 13 residues. V lost 4 bases, J lost 7 bases, and 13 bases lay in between. In DNA form, the CDR3 reads TGCAGCGTTGTCCCCTACACGGCTGAAAAACTGTTTTTT. Protein product: CSVVPYTAEKLFF.

J is TRBJ2-6 and V is TRBV6-1, with D tentatively TRBD1 or TRBD2 (5 bases each). Per germline, CDR1 MNHNS and CDR2 SASEGT. Trimming removed 7 bases at V and 5 bases at J, with 18 bases between. The CDR3 totals 16 residues. Here the CDR3 DNA reads TGTGCCAGCATTGAGGGACCTCCCGTCTGGGCCAACGTCCTGACTTTC. As protein: CASIEGPPVWANVLTF.

V is TRBV25-1 and J is TRBJ2-1; 9 nucleotides line up with TRBD1. The CDR3 sequence is 16 residues long. Germline CDR1 MGHDK, CDR2 SYGVNS. V was clipped by 2 bases and J by 1 base; unmatched bases: 3. DNA of the CDR3: TGTGCCAGCAGTGAACTTGGGACAGGGTCCTACAATGAGCAGTTCTTC. Translating gives CASSELGTGSYNEQFF.

The chain couples TRBV2 to TRBJ1-4; D unclear. Germline CDR1 reads SNHLY; CDR2 reads FYNNEI. Trimming took 7 bases from V and 5 from J, leaving 14 bases between them. The CDR3 totals 14 residues. CDR3 region: CASIMLRGNEKLFF. CDR3 DNA sequence: TGTGCCAGCATAATGTTACGGGGAAATGAAAAACTGTTTTTT.

The rearrangement uses TRBV5-6 and TRBJ2-3; the D is unclear. Germline CDR1 reads SGHDT; CDR2 reads YYEEEE. With 0 bases removed from V and 2 bases from J, the gap between germline ends came to 7 bases. There are 14 residues in the CDR3. Here the CDR3 DNA reads TGTGCCAGCAGCTTGGGTTTTTCCACAGATACGCAGTATTTT. It yields the protein CASSLGFSTDTQYF.

CDR3 region: CASSIGGAGNTIYF. In nucleotides, the CDR3 is TGTGCCAGTAGTATTGGGGGAGCTGGAAACACCATATATTTT. The V and J genes are TRBV19 and TRBJ1-3; D may be TRBD1 (5 bases). The CDR3 spans 14 residues. The V end was cut by 3 bases, the J end by 2 bases, with 8 bases between. Germline V gives CDR1 LNHDA, CDR2 SQIVND (reference sequence).

This clone was recorded only once. The rearrangement links TRBV7-3 to TRBJ1-3; D is uncertain. The CDR3 runs 18 residues. Trimming took off 1 base at V and 0 bases at J, with 16 bases between the two ends. Germline-derived CDR1 and CDR2 are SGHTA and FQGTGA. This chain's CDR3 is CASSLKTSGTRSGNTIYF. The CDR3 DNA reads as TGTGCCAGCAGCTTAAAGACTAGCGGCACACGCTCTGGAAACACCATATATTTT.

This clone was picked up one time. The chain couples TRBV19 to TRBJ1-5; D is unresolved. V was pared by 3 bases and J by 11 bases, with 17 bases between. This CDR3 is 14 amino acids long. The germline V gene encodes CDR1 LNHDA and CDR2 SQIVND (reference sequence). In nucleotides, the CDR3 is TGTGCCAGTAGTATCGGCCTGGCGGGTATATCCCAGCATTTT. Its translation is CASSIGLAGISQHF.

The chain links TRBV7-9 to TRBJ2-2; 8 bases line up with TRBD2. V shed 5 bases and J 0 bases; nucleotides not matched to a gene: 5. The length of the CDR3 is 16 residues. The germline CDR1 and CDR2 sequences are SEHNR and FQNEAQ (reference sequence). CDR3 DNA: TGTGCCAGCAGCGCACCGGGACTAGCGAACACCGGGGAGCTGTTTTTT. Amino acid sequence: CASSAPGLANTGELFF.

The rearrangement links TRBV11-2 to TRBJ2-7; the D gene is possibly TRBD2 (5 bases). The CDR3 totals 17 residues. V was trimmed by 5 bases and J by 2 bases, leaving 22 bases between them. The V gene's germline CDR1 is SGHAT and CDR2 FQNNGV. CDR3 sequence: CASSVGPLGSTTYEQYF. The CDR3 DNA reads TGTGCCAGCAGCGTAGGCCCACTTGGGAGCACTACCTACGAGCAGTACTTC.

This CDR3 reads CASSPRGIGGEKLFF. The CDR3 bases are TGTGCCAGCAGTCCTCGCGGCATAGGAGGTGAAAAACTGTTTTTT. The chain links TRBV9 to TRBJ1-4; no clear D. The CDR3 covers 15 residues. Trimming left V 5 bases short and J 7 bases short, with 18 bases between. Germline CDR1 SGDLS, CDR2 YYNGEE.

The chain links TRBV9 to TRBJ2-1; TRBD2 aligns across 8 bases. Germline-derived CDR1 and CDR2 are SGDLS and YYNGEE. The CDR3 has 15 amino acids. V gave up 4 bases and J gave up 8 bases; unmatched junction bases: 11. CDR3 protein: CASSTRGDYTDEQFF. The CDR3 bases are TGTGCCAGCAGCACGCGGGGGGACTACACGGATGAGCAGTTCTTC.

The chain recombines TRBV30 with TRBJ2-3, with TRBD1 matching 8 bases. Trimming took 7 bases from V and 4 from J; bases not matched to a gene: 4. In germline, CDR1 is GTSNPN, CDR2 SVGIG (reference sequence). The CDR3 runs to 12 residues. The CDR3 DNA is TGTGCCTTGACAGGGGTGGCAGATACGCAGTATTTT. Translated, it gives CALTGVADTQYF. Based on the CDR3 plus reference TRBV30 and TRBJ2-3, the full variable domain is SQTIHQWPATLVQPVGSPLSLECTVEGTSNPNLYWYRQAAGRGLQLLFYSVGIGQISSEVPQNLSASRPQDRQFILSSKKLLLSDSGFYLCALTGVADTQYFGPGTRLTVL.

J is TRBJ1-5 and V is TRBV19, with D perhaps matching TRBD1 (6 bases). From germline, CDR1 is LNHDA and CDR2 SQIVND (reference sequence). Trimming took off 5 bases at V and 7 bases at J, with 15 bases between the two ends. The CDR3 totals 14 residues. Here the CDR3 DNA reads TGTGCCAGTAGTGGTACAGGGAGAGGGCAGCCCCAGCATTTT. This gives the protein CASSGTGRGQPQHF.

This clone was seen once. This rearrangement joins TRBV7-9 to TRBJ2-1; maybe TRBD1 (6 bases). This CDR3 is 16 amino acids long. Trimming pared 2 bases from V and 0 bases from J, leaving 11 bases between. Germline assignment: CDR1 SEHNR and CDR2 FQNEAQ (reference sequence). CDR3 loop: CASSLRGGGSYNEQFF. CDR3 sequence (DNA): TGTGCCAGCAGCTTACGAGGGGGTGGCTCCTACAATGAGCAGTTCTTC.

The chain couples TRBV13 to TRBJ1-2, with D uncertain. The CDR3 loop spans 12 amino acids. Looked up from germline, CDR1 is PRHDT and CDR2 is FYEKMQ (reference sequence). V was cut by 5 bases and J by 7 bases, with 11 bases left in between. Written as DNA, the CDR3 is TGTGCCAGCAGCCGCGGCCGGGCTGGCTACACCTTC. Residues: CASSRGRAGYTF.

The genes are TRBV4-1 and TRBJ2-5, with 7 nucleotides matching TRBD2. Germline CDR1 is MGHRA and CDR2 is YSYEKL. CDR3 size: 13 residues. The V gene end was trimmed by 1 base and the J gene end by 5 bases; junction bases not matched to a gene: 1. The CDR3: CASSQALAETQYF. CDR3 nucleotides: TGCGCCAGCAGCCAAGCACTAGCGGAGACCCAGTACTTC.

In its sample, this clone was seen once. This chain uses TRBV5-4 with TRBJ2-5, with a weak D call TRBD2 (6 bases). The V and J ends lost 1 base and 3 bases respectively, with 13 bases between them. This CDR3 is 15 amino acids long. Germline CDR1 reads SGHNT; CDR2 reads YYREEE (reference sequence). The CDR3 DNA sequence: TGTGCCAGCAGCTTGTGGGCCAGGGAGGAAGAGACCCAGTACTTC. Its protein is CASSLWAREEETQYF.

The chain carries TRBV28 and TRBJ2-7, with D hard to call. Per germline, CDR1 MDHEN and CDR2 SYDVKM. CDR3 length equals 13 residues. V dropped 5 bases and J dropped 1 base, with 9 bases sitting between them. The CDR3 DNA is TGTGCCAGCAGTGCTGGCTTTTCCTACGAGCAGTACTTC. Translating it yields CASSAGFSYEQYF.

The chain couples TRBV18 to TRBJ2-5, with D possibly being TRBD2 (5 bases). CDR3 length: 13 amino acids. Trimming pared 0 bases from V and 11 bases from J, leaving 13 bases between. Germline V gene sequence: CDR1 KGHSH, CDR2 LQKENI. CDR3 in amino acids: CASSPPARAEQYF. The CDR3, as DNA: TGTGCCAGCTCACCACCCGCGAGGGCTGAGCAGTACTTC. Filled out from reference TRBV18 and TRBJ2-5, the complete variable domain reads NAGVMQNPRHLVRRRGQEARLRCSPMKGHSHVYWYRQLPEEGLKFMVYLQKENIIDESGMPKERFSAEFPKEGPSILRIQQVVRGDSAAYFCASSPPARAEQYFGPGTRLLVL.